These 28 T cell receptor beta chains share one sample of origin, sequenced in a study of beta chain features in type 1 diabetes. Study outcomes and limitations: Shorter TCRB CDR3s, moderately but significantly so, marked every one of the four CD4+ subsets in Type 1 diabetes patients.

All of the isolated RNA was reverse transcribed, so expressed TCRB transcripts were sequenced. Profiled with immunoSEQ multiplex PCR; TCRdb holds only in-frame clones, not every one. The sample includes under 350,000 clones, 20% to 25% of them seen just once. These TCRs are of unknown antigen specificity. Sequenced input: naive CD4+ T cells from blood. The receptor source for this set is a woman aged 25 to 39 with type 1 diabetes.

This clone was counted a few times. This sequence joins TRBV7-9 and TRBJ2-3, with 8 bases aligning to TRBD2. Germline V lookup: CDR1 SEHNR, CDR2 FQNEAQ (reference sequence). With V trimmed by 5 bases and J by 6 bases, 7 bases remained unmatched. The CDR3 is 14 residues long. The DNA for the CDR3 is TGTGCCAGCAGCCCAAGCGGGAGTGTGGATACGCAGTATTTT. This codes for CASSPSGSVDTQYF. Full variable domain (rest looked up from reference TRBV7-9 and TRBJ2-3): DTGVSQNPRHKITKRGQNVTFRCDPISEHNRLYWYRQTLGQGPEFLTYFQNEAQLEKSRLLSDRFSAERPKGSFSTLEIQRTEQGDSAMYLCASSPSGSVDTQYFGPGTRLTVL.

J is TRBJ1-5 and V is TRBV19; 7 bases are a match to TRBD1. Trimming at V came to 5 bases and at J to 9 bases, leaving 7 bases not matched to a gene. Per the germline V gene, CDR1 is LNHDA and CDR2 is SQIVND (reference sequence). The CDR3 is 13 amino acids. The CDR3 DNA reads TGTGCCAGTAGTCCGACAGGGTCAGGGCCCCAGCATTTT. Translation: CASSPTGSGPQHF.

This clone was recorded only once. The chain recombines TRBV28 with TRBJ2-2; TRBD2 might be the D (7 bases). The germline V gene has CDR1 MDHEN and CDR2 SYDVKM. The V gene lost 6 bases and the J gene lost 7 bases, with 15 bases spanning the gap. This CDR3 spans 14 amino acids. The CDR3 sequence is CASRMTGGSGELFF. The CDR3 coding sequence is TGTGCCAGCAGGATGACAGGCGGGAGCGGGGAGCTGTTTTTT.

This chain connects TRBV29-1 to TRBJ1-1; D uncertain. The CDR3 runs to 12 residues. CDR1 is SQVTM, CDR2 ANQGSEA, per germline. V gave up 0 bases and J gave up 11 bases, with 13 bases separating them. The CDR3 loop is CSVEESRVGAFF. CDR3 nucleotides: TGCAGCGTTGAAGAGTCGAGGGTAGGGGCTTTCTTT.

This clone was counted a few times. CDR3 DNA: TGTGCCAGCAGACGGGCGGGAGTTACCTACAATGAGCAGTTCTTC. Protein sequence: CASRRAGVTYNEQFF. This rearrangement joins TRBV11-2 to TRBJ2-1; 7 bases map to TRBD2. The V segment lost 6 bases and the J segment 2 bases; nucleotides outside the gene matches: 7. The CDR3 totals 15 residues. CDR1 and CDR2 (germline): SGHAT, FQNNGV.

This clone was counted a few times. The genes are TRBV2 and TRBJ2-7; TRBD2 matches 9 bases. The CDR3 extends over 14 amino acids. With V trimmed by 1 base and J by 7 bases, 5 bases remained unmatched. CDR1 and CDR2 from the germline V gene are SNHLY and FYNNEI. The CDR3 coding sequence is TGTGCCAGCAGTGAAGGGACTAGCGAGGGTGAGCAGTACTTC. Protein: CASSEGTSEGEQYF.

This clone has more than one count but fewer than ten. The chain is built from TRBV7-9 and TRBJ1-5; D perhaps matches TRBD1 (5 bases). Trimming took 1 base from V and 5 from J, leaving 6 bases between them. Germline CDR1 is SEHNR and CDR2 is FQNEAQ (reference sequence). This CDR3 has 13 amino acids. CDR3 coding DNA: TGTGCCAGCAGCTTAGTCAGGGATCAGCCCCAGCATTTT. This translates into CASSLVRDQPQHF.

The gene calls are TRBV2 and TRBJ2-5; D might be TRBD2 (6 bases). CDR3 length: 14 amino acids. V was trimmed by 6 bases and J by 4 bases, leaving 15 bases between them. From germline, CDR1 is SNHLY and CDR2 FYNNEI. CDR3 in DNA: TGTGCCAGCAGCTGGGACTCCTGGCGAGAGACCCAGTACTTC. Translated, it gives CASSWDSWRETQYF.

The CDR3 nucleotides are TGTGCCAGCAGCCCGGGACAGGGAAGCGAAAAACTGTTTTTT. Protein sequence: CASSPGQGSEKLFF. The chain links TRBV4-2 to TRBJ1-4; 9 positions agree with TRBD1. CDR1 LGHNA and CDR2 YNFKEQ come from the germline V gene. J lost 8 bases, V lost 4 bases, and 5 bases had no gene match. The CDR3 is 14 amino acids.

This sequence joins TRBV4-1 and TRBJ2-7, with unresolved D. Trimming pared 0 bases from V and 0 bases from J, leaving 12 bases between. The CDR3 is made up of 16 amino acids. In germline, CDR1 is MGHRA, CDR2 YSYEKL. CDR3 sequence reads: CASSQEDSISSYEQYF. The CDR3 region has the DNA TGCGCCAGCAGCCAAGAGGATAGCATCAGCTCCTACGAGCAGTACTTC.

This clone was found a few times. The V gene is TRBV5-4, the J gene TRBJ2-3, with 8 bases aligning to TRBD1. Looked up from germline, CDR1 is SGHNT and CDR2 is YYREEE (reference sequence). J was trimmed by 6 bases and V by 0 bases; bases with no gene match: 6. The CDR3 is made up of 15 amino acids. The CDR3 sequence: CASSLGAGGADTQYF. In nucleotides, the CDR3 is TGTGCCAGCAGCTTGGGGGCAGGGGGCGCGGATACGCAGTATTTT. The full variable domain, completed using reference TRBV5-4 and TRBJ2-3, is ETGVTQSPTHLIKTRGQQVTLRCSSQSGHNTVSWYQQALGQGPQFIFQYYREEENGRGNFPPRFSGLQFPNYSSELNVNALELDDSALYLCASSLGAGGADTQYFGPGTRLTVL.

This clone was found a few times. V usage is TRBV7-2 and J usage is TRBJ2-7; perhaps TRBD1 as D (6 bases). Germline V gene data show CDR1 as SGHTA and CDR2 as FQGNSA. This CDR3 contains 16 residues. Trimming removed 3 bases at V and 0 bases at J, with 15 bases between. CDR3 in DNA: TGTGCCAGCAGCTTCCCGACCGGGACACTCTCCTACGAGCAGTACTTC. Amino acid sequence: CASSFPTGTLSYEQYF.

This clone came up a few times. This chain links TRBV13 with TRBJ2-7, with TRBD2 matching over 10 bases. With V trimmed by 4 bases and J by 6 bases, 12 bases remained unmatched. From germline, CDR1 is PRHDT and CDR2 FYEKMQ (reference sequence). The CDR3 is 16 amino acids. The CDR3 sequence: CASSSAVLAGVGEQYF. CDR3 coding DNA: TGTGCCAGCAGCTCAGCAGTCCTAGCGGGAGTAGGCGAGCAGTACTTC.

V usage is TRBV30 and J usage is TRBJ2-2; 10 bases match TRBD1. Germline lookup yields CDR1 GTSNPN and CDR2 SVGIG (reference sequence). Losses at the gene ends were 2 bases for V and 6 bases for J; bases not matched to a gene: 12. The CDR3 extends over 17 amino acids. The CDR3 sequence: CAWSSGTGVRTPGELFF. In DNA, the CDR3 is TGTGCCTGGAGTTCCGGGACAGGGGTGCGGACACCCGGGGAGCTGTTTTTT. Variable domain in full (rest from reference TRBV30 and TRBJ2-2): SQTIHQWPATLVQPVGSPLSLECTVEGTSNPNLYWYRQAAGRGLQLLFYSVGIGQISSEVPQNLSASRPQDRQFILSSKKLLLSDSGFYLCAWSSGTGVRTPGELFFGEGSRLTVL.

A few counts support this clone. The V gene is TRBV29-1, the J gene TRBJ2-2; 8 bases fit TRBD1. J lost 3 bases, V lost 6 bases, and 6 bases had no gene match. Germline CDR1 SQVTM, CDR2 ANQGSEA. The CDR3 sequence is 14 residues long. The CDR3 here is CSVTGTGYTGELFF. For the CDR3, the DNA is TGCAGCGTCACCGGGACAGGTTACACCGGGGAGCTGTTTTTT.

This clone turned up a few times. CDR3 residues: CAGREQYF. The CDR3 bases are TGCGCCGGTAGAGAACAGTACTTC. The chain employs TRBV10-1 and TRBJ2-7, with D unclear. Per germline, CDR1 WNHNN and CDR2 SYGVQD (reference sequence). The CDR3 is 8 amino acids. V was trimmed by 11 bases and J by 10 bases, leaving 9 bases between them.

The chain carries TRBV15 and TRBJ2-3; D possibly corresponds to TRBD1 (8 bases). The V gene lost 5 bases and the J gene lost 5 bases, with 23 bases spanning the gap. CDR3 length: 17 amino acids. CDR1 is LNHNV, CDR2 YYDKDF, per germline (reference sequence). The CDR3 sequence is CATSGGDRQRFGDTQYF. The CDR3, as DNA: TGTGCCACCAGCGGGGGGGACAGGCAAAGGTTTGGAGATACGCAGTATTTT.

The gene calls are TRBV11-2 and TRBJ2-7; 11 positions agree with TRBD2. Germline loops: CDR1 SGHAT, CDR2 FQNNGV. This CDR3 contains 16 residues. V lost 5 bases, J lost 0 bases, and 6 bases stayed unmatched. The CDR3 sequence: CASSAPGLADSYEQYF. The CDR3 DNA sequence: TGTGCCAGCAGCGCACCGGGACTAGCGGACTCCTACGAGCAGTACTTC.

The rearrangement links TRBV5-1 to TRBJ2-1; the match to TRBD1 covers 8 bases. Germline CDR1 reads SGHRS; CDR2 reads YFSETQ. The V and J ends lost 0 bases and 6 bases, in that order; junction bases with no gene match: 5. This CDR3 spans 15 amino acids. In DNA, the CDR3 is TGCGCCAGCAGCTTGGGGCAGGGGGCTGGCAATGAGCAGTTCTTC. It is translated as CASSLGQGAGNEQFF.

V usage is TRBV19 and J usage is TRBJ2-7; D not resolved. From germline, CDR1 is LNHDA and CDR2 SQIVND (reference sequence). The V and J ends lost 3 bases and 4 bases respectively, with 7 bases between them. The CDR3 loop spans 12 amino acids. The CDR3 protein is CASSMYGYEQYF. The CDR3 DNA reads TGTGCCAGTAGTATGTACGGGTACGAGCAGTACTTC. The full variable domain, completed using reference TRBV19 and TRBJ2-7, is DGGITQSPKYLFRKEGQNVTLSCEQNLNHDAMYWYRQDPGQGLRLIYYSQIVNDFQKGDIAEGYSVSREKKESFPLTVTSAQKNPTAFYLCASSMYGYEQYFGPGTRLTVT.

This clone turned up a few times. This chain uses TRBV30 with TRBJ1-3, with D perhaps TRBD1 (5 bases). Germline CDR1 and CDR2: GTSNPN and SVGIG (reference sequence). V lost 5 bases, J lost 2 bases, and 10 bases lay in between. This CDR3 is 13 amino acids long. The CDR3 loop reads CAWGQGTGNTIYF. The DNA for the CDR3 is TGTGCCTGGGGGCAGGGTACTGGAAACACCATATATTTT.

The chain recombines TRBV9 with TRBJ2-7, with TRBD1 identical over 7 bases. The CDR3 is 14 amino acids. Germline CDR1 and CDR2: SGDLS and YYNGEE. With V trimmed by 2 bases and J by 1 base, 3 bases remained unmatched. CDR3 DNA: TGTGCCAGCAGCGTCCGGGGACAGTCCTACGAGCAGTACTTC. Encoded protein: CASSVRGQSYEQYF.

This clone was recorded only once. The V gene is TRBV28, the J gene TRBJ1-4, with TRBD1 matching 9 bases. V gave up 6 bases and J gave up 3 bases; unmatched junction bases: 5. The germline CDR1 and CDR2 sequences are MDHEN and SYDVKM. CDR3 size: 15 residues. The CDR3, as DNA: TGTGCCAGCAGCGCACAGGGGGCGCCTAATGAAAAACTGTTTTTT. This translates into CASSAQGAPNEKLFF.

This clone was seen only a few times. The rearrangement links TRBV30 to TRBJ1-2, with 8 bases aligning to TRBD1. Germline CDR1 is GTSNPN and CDR2 is SVGIG (reference sequence). The CDR3 has 13 amino acids. Trimming cost V 4 bases and J 5 bases; bases outside gene matches: 6. Written as DNA, the CDR3 is TGTGCCTGGAACCCGACAGGGGATTATGGCTACACCTTC. It codes for CAWNPTGDYGYTF.

The chain links TRBV9 to TRBJ1-4; no clear D. V lost 3 bases and J 8 bases, leaving 14 bases between the germline ends. Per germline, CDR1 SGDLS and CDR2 YYNGEE. CDR3 length equals 14 residues. CDR3 coding DNA: TGTGCCAGCAGCGGTCGCGGGTTACACGAAAAACTGTTTTTT. This sequence encodes CASSGRGLHEKLFF.

This chain uses TRBV7-2 with TRBJ1-5, with unresolved D. V lost 5 bases to trimming and J lost 2 bases, with 10 bases between them. In germline, CDR1 is SGHTA, CDR2 FQGNSA. This CDR3 contains 14 residues. The CDR3 nucleotides read TGTGCCAGCAGCGAGGCCGGTGGCAATCAGCCCCAGCATTTT. Amino acid sequence: CASSEAGGNQPQHF.

The chain links TRBV28 to TRBJ1-5, with a possible D match to TRBD1 (6 bases). Germline CDR1 reads MDHEN; CDR2 reads SYDVKM. The length of the CDR3 is 14 residues. Trimming removed 4 bases from V and 6 bases from J, with 13 bases in between. The CDR3 DNA is TGTGCCAGCAGTTCCCAGGACAGAATTCAGCCCCAGCATTTT. It is translated as CASSSQDRIQPQHF. Full variable domain (remainder filled in from reference TRBV28 and TRBJ1-5): DVKVTQSSRYLVKRTGEKVFLECVQDMDHENMFWYRQDPGLGLRLIYFSYDVKMKEKGDIPEGYSVSREKKERFSLILESASTNQTSMYLCASSSQDRIQPQHFGDGTRLSIL.

V gene TRBV5-1 combines with J gene TRBJ2-3; 8 bases map to TRBD2. V dropped 5 bases and J dropped 2; count of bases not matched to a gene: 7. The germline V gene has CDR1 SGHRS and CDR2 YFSETQ. The CDR3 is 15 amino acids. The chain's CDR3 is CASRMASGYTDTQYF. As DNA, the CDR3 is TGCGCCAGCAGGATGGCTAGCGGGTACACAGATACGCAGTATTTT.